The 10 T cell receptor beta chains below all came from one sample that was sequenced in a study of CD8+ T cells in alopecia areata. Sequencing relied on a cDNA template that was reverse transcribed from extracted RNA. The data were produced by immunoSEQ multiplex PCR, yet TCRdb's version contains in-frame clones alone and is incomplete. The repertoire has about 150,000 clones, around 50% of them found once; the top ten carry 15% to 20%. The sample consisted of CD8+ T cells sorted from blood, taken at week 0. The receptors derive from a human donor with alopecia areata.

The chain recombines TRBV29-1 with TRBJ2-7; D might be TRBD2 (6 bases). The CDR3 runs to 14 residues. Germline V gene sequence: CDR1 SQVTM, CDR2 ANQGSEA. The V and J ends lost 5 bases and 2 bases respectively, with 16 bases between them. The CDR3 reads CSVHDLGGPYEQYF. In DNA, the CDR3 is TGCAGCGTTCATGACTTGGGAGGTCCCTACGAGCAGTACTTC.

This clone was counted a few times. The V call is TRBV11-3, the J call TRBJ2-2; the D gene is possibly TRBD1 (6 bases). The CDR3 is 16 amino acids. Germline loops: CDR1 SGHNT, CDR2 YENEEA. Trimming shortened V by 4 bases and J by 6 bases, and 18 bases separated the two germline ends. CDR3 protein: CASSYRQAPSSGELFF. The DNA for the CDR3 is TGTGCCAGCAGCTATCGACAGGCCCCGTCTTCCGGGGAGCTGTTTTTT.

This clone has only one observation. Here the CDR3 reads CASSQDREGVDEQYF. In DNA, the CDR3 is TGCGCCAGCAGCCAAGATCGGGAAGGGGTAGACGAGCAGTACTTC. The rearrangement joins TRBV4-3 to TRBJ2-7, with D possibly being TRBD1 or TRBD2 (5 bases each). Germline values: CDR1 LGHNA, CDR2 YSLEER. V gave up 0 bases and J gave up 5 bases, with 14 bases separating them. CDR3 length: 15 residues.

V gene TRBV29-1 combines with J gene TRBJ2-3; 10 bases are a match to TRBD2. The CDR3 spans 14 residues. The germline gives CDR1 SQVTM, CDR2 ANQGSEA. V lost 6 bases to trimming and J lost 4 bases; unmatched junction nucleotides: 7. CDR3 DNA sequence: TGCAGCGTCCAAGGACTAGCGGAGGCAGATACGCAGTATTTT. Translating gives CSVQGLAEADTQYF.

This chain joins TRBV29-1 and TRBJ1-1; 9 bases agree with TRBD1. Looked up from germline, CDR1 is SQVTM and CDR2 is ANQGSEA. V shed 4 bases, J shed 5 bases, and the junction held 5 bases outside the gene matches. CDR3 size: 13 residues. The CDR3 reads CSVGDRVGTEAFF. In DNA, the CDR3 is TGCAGCGTTGGGGACAGGGTGGGTACTGAAGCTTTCTTT.

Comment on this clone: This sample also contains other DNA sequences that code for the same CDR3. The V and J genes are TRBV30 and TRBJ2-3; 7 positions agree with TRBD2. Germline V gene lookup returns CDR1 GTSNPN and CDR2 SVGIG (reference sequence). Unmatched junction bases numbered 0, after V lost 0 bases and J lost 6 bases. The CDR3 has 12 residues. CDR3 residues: CAWSVLADTQYF. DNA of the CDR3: TGTGCCTGGAGTGTACTAGCGGATACGCAGTATTTT.

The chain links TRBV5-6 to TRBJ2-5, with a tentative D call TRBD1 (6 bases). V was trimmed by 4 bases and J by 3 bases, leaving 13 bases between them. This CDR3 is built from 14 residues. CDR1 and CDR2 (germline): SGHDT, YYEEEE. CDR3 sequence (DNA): TGTGCCAGCAGCCCCGGGTCAGGGGAAGAGACCCAGTACTTC. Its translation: CASSPGSGEETQYF.

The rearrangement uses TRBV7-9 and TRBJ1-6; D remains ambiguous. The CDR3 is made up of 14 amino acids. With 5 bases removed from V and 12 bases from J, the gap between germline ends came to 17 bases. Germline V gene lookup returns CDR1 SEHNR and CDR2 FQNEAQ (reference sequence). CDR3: CASSPSTWGVPLHF. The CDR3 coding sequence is TGTGCCAGCAGCCCCTCCACTTGGGGTGTACCCCTCCACTTT.

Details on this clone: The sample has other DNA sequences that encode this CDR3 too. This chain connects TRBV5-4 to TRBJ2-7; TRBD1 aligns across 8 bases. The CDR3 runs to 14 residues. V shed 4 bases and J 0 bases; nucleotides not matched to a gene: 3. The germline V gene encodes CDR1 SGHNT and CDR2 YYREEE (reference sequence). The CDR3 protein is CASSPGQGSYEQYF. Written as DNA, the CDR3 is TGTGCCAGCAGCCCCGGACAGGGCTCCTACGAGCAGTACTTC.

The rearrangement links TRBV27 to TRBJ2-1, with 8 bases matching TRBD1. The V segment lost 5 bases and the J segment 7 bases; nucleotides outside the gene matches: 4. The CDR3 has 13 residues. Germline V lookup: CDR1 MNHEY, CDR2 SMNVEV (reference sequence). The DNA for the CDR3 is TGTGCCAGCAGTCTAGGACAGGGAAATGAGCAGTTCTTC. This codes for CASSLGQGNEQFF.